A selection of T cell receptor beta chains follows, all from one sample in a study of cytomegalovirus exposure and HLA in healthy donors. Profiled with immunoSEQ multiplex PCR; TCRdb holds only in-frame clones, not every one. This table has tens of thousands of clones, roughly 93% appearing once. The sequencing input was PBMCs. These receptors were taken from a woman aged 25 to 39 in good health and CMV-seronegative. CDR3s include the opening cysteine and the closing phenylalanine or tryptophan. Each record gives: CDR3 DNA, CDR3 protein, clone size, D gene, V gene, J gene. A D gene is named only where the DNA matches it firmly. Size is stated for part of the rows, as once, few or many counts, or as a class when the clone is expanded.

CDR3 DNA: TGTGCCAGCAGCCAGGACGGGACTAGCGGGGCGGATGAGCAGTTCTTC; CDR3 protein: CASSQDGTSGADEQFF; clone size: .; D gene: TRBD2; V gene: TRBV4-2; J gene: TRBJ2-1
CDR3 DNA: TGTGCCAGCAGCCCCCTTGTAAACTATTTCTCCTACAATGAGCAGTTCTTC; CDR3 protein: CASSPLVNYFSYNEQFF; clone size: .; D gene: .; V gene: TRBV14; J gene: TRBJ2-1
CDR3 DNA: TGTGCCAGCAGCTTAGGGTCAGGGGCGACCTCTGGGGCCAACGTCCTGACTTTC; CDR3 protein: CASSLGSGATSGANVLTF; clone size: once; D gene: .; V gene: TRBV7-9; J gene: TRBJ2-6
CDR3 DNA: TGTGCCAGCAGCGCAAGAGCAGGGGTATACATTCAGTACTTC; CDR3 protein: CASSARAGVYIQYF; clone size: .; D gene: .; V gene: TRBV6-5; J gene: TRBJ2-4
CDR3 DNA: TGTGCCAGCAGTACCCCGACAGTTTACGAGCAGTACTTC; CDR3 protein: CASSTPTVYEQYF; clone size: .; D gene: .; V gene: TRBV28; J gene: TRBJ2-7
CDR3 DNA: TGTGCCAGCAGATTCGGGAATTCACCCCTCCACTTT; CDR3 protein: CASRFGNSPLHF; clone size: .; D gene: .; V gene: TRBV6-1; J gene: TRBJ1-6
CDR3 DNA: TGTGCCAGCAGCCTCGGGGGGAGGATAAACTATGGCTACACCTTC; CDR3 protein: CASSLGGRINYGYTF; clone size: .; D gene: .; V gene: TRBV9; J gene: TRBJ1-2
CDR3 DNA: TGTGCCAGCAGAGCGGGACTAGCGAGAGAGACCCAGTACTTC; CDR3 protein: CASRAGLARETQYF; clone size: .; D gene: TRBD2; V gene: TRBV6-5; J gene: TRBJ2-5
CDR3 DNA: TGTGCCAGCACCCGGATAGCGGGGGGTTACGAGCAGTACTTC; CDR3 protein: CASTRIAGGYEQYF; clone size: .; D gene: TRBD2; V gene: TRBV6-1; J gene: TRBJ2-7
CDR3 DNA: TGTGCCAGCAGCTTACAGGGACAGGGGCTTGGATCACCCCTCCACTTT; CDR3 protein: CASSLQGQGLGSPLHF; clone size: once; D gene: TRBD1; V gene: TRBV11-2; J gene: TRBJ1-6
CDR3 DNA: TGTGCCATCAGCGCGTTCAGGGAATCTGAAGCTTTCTTT; CDR3 protein: CAISAFRESEAFF; clone size: .; D gene: .; V gene: TRBV10-3; J gene: TRBJ1-1
CDR3 DNA: TGCGCCAGCAGCCAAGATATCGACAGGGAGAAAACCGGGGAGCTGTTTTTT; CDR3 protein: CASSQDIDREKTGELFF; clone size: .; D gene: TRBD1; V gene: TRBV4-3; J gene: TRBJ2-2
CDR3 DNA: TGTGCCAGCAGTGACCCAGGGGGCGACCACAATGAGCAGTTCTTC; CDR3 protein: CASSDPGGDHNEQFF; clone size: .; D gene: TRBD1; V gene: TRBV6-1; J gene: TRBJ2-1
CDR3 DNA: TGCGCCAGCAGCTTGGGACAGACCCACAATGAGCAGTTCTTC; CDR3 protein: CASSLGQTHNEQFF; clone size: .; D gene: .; V gene: TRBV5-1; J gene: TRBJ2-1
CDR3 DNA: TGCGCCAGCAGCCGTGACGCCGGGACAGGAGGGCGGAACACTGAAGCTTTCTTT; CDR3 protein: CASSRDAGTGGRNTEAFF; clone size: once; D gene: TRBD1; V gene: TRBV5-1; J gene: TRBJ1-1
CDR3 DNA: TGTGCCAGCAGCTACGCGGGACAGCGGAACACTGAAGCTTTCTTT; CDR3 protein: CASSYAGQRNTEAFF; clone size: .; D gene: TRBD1; V gene: TRBV6-5; J gene: TRBJ1-1
CDR3 DNA: TGTGCCAGTGAACAGGGATTGAACACCGGGGAGCTGTTTTTT; CDR3 protein: CASEQGLNTGELFF; clone size: many; D gene: .; V gene: TRBV6-1; J gene: TRBJ2-2
CDR3 DNA: TGCGCCAGCACACTGCCTCCGGGACAACCCTACGAGCAGTACTTC; CDR3 protein: CASTLPPGQPYEQYF; clone size: .; D gene: .; V gene: TRBV5-1; J gene: TRBJ2-7
CDR3 DNA: TGTGCCAGCAGCTTAACAGGGACGAAGGGCACTGAAGCTTTCTTT; CDR3 protein: CASSLTGTKGTEAFF; clone size: .; D gene: .; V gene: TRBV11-2; J gene: TRBJ1-1
CDR3 DNA: TGTGCCAGCAGCTCCTACAGGGAGGGGGTTGATGGCTACACCTTC; CDR3 protein: CASSSYREGVDGYTF; clone size: few; D gene: .; V gene: TRBV7-2; J gene: TRBJ1-2
CDR3 DNA: TGTGCCAGCAGCCCCACGACAGGGGACCAAGAGACCCAGTACTTC; CDR3 protein: CASSPTTGDQETQYF; clone size: .; D gene: TRBD1; V gene: TRBV7-3; J gene: TRBJ2-5
CDR3 DNA: TGTGCCAGCAGTGAACAGGGGGCGATCGACACCGGGGAGCTGTTTTTT; CDR3 protein: CASSEQGAIDTGELFF; clone size: .; D gene: TRBD1; V gene: TRBV6-4; J gene: TRBJ2-2
CDR3 DNA: TGTGCCAGCAGTGGCACAGGGAAAAAGGAAAAACTGTTTTTT; CDR3 protein: CASSGTGKKEKLFF; clone size: .; D gene: .; V gene: TRBV6-1; J gene: TRBJ1-4
CDR3 DNA: TGTGCCAGCAGCTCGCGACTAGCGGGGGGGCTCTACGGCACAGATACGCAGTATTTT; CDR3 protein: CASSSRLAGGLYGTDTQYF; clone size: .; D gene: TRBD2; V gene: TRBV5-6; J gene: TRBJ2-3
CDR3 DNA: TGTGCCAGCAGGAGCCCGTCGGGGGGATACGGGGAGCTGTTTTTT; CDR3 protein: CASRSPSGGYGELFF; clone size: .; D gene: TRBD2; V gene: TRBV6-1; J gene: TRBJ2-2
CDR3 DNA: TGTGCCAGCAGCTTAGCGCGCGGAGGTTCTCGGTACTACACCTTC; CDR3 protein: CASSLARGGSRYYTF; clone size: .; D gene: .; V gene: TRBV7-8; J gene: TRBJ1-2
CDR3 DNA: TGTGCCAGCAGTCGGGACTACTACGAGCAGTACTTC; CDR3 protein: CASSRDYYEQYF; clone size: .; D gene: TRBD2; V gene: TRBV6-1; J gene: TRBJ2-7
CDR3 DNA: TGTGCCAGCAGCAGGGACAGGGCCAATGAGCAGTTCTTC; CDR3 protein: CASSRDRANEQFF; clone size: .; D gene: TRBD1; V gene: TRBV7-2; J gene: TRBJ2-1
CDR3 DNA: TGTGCCAGCGGACCGACAGGGCCAAACTATGGCTACACCTTC; CDR3 protein: CASGPTGPNYGYTF; clone size: .; D gene: TRBD1; V gene: TRBV6-5; J gene: TRBJ1-2
CDR3 DNA: TGTGCCAGCAGCATCTTAGCGGGGGGGCGTTTCTTGGAGCAGTTCTTC; CDR3 protein: CASSILAGGRFLEQFF; clone size: .; D gene: TRBD2; V gene: TRBV11-2; J gene: TRBJ2-1
CDR3 DNA: TGTGCCAGCAGCTTGCGACCAGGGACTTACTCCTACAATGAGCAGTTCTTC; CDR3 protein: CASSLRPGTYSYNEQFF; clone size: .; D gene: .; V gene: TRBV7-2; J gene: TRBJ2-1
CDR3 DNA: TGTGCCAGCAGTTCCCTATCCTACGAGCAGTACTTC; CDR3 protein: CASSSLSYEQYF; clone size: .; D gene: .; V gene: TRBV7-2; J gene: TRBJ2-7
CDR3 DNA: TGCGCCAGCAGCTTGGGCCTAGCGGGAGGGCCTACAGATACGCAGTATTTT; CDR3 protein: CASSLGLAGGPTDTQYF; clone size: .; D gene: TRBD2; V gene: TRBV5-1; J gene: TRBJ2-3
CDR3 DNA: TGTGCCAGCAGTCCGGACACCCTCTCCCCGACTAGCGGAGCTACAGATACGCAGTATTTT; CDR3 protein: CASSPDTLSPTSGATDTQYF; clone size: .; D gene: TRBD2; V gene: TRBV27; J gene: TRBJ2-3
CDR3 DNA: TGTGCCAGCAGCTTAGGGGAGTACACTGAAGCTTTCTTT; CDR3 protein: CASSLGEYTEAFF; clone size: .; D gene: .; V gene: TRBV7-9; J gene: TRBJ1-1
CDR3 DNA: TGTGCCAGCAGCTTGCAGGAGACCCAGTACTTC; CDR3 protein: CASSLQETQYF; clone size: .; D gene: .; V gene: TRBV11-1; J gene: TRBJ2-5
CDR3 DNA: TGTGCCAGCAGCGTTCAGGGGGGGAACACTGAAGCTTTCTTT; CDR3 protein: CASSVQGGNTEAFF; clone size: once; D gene: TRBD1; V gene: TRBV7-3; J gene: TRBJ1-1
CDR3 DNA: TGTGCCAGCGGAAAAGACAGGGGGATCTCTGGGGCCAACGTCCTGACTTTC; CDR3 protein: CASGKDRGISGANVLTF; clone size: .; D gene: TRBD1; V gene: TRBV9; J gene: TRBJ2-6
CDR3 DNA: TGTGCCAGCAGCCCCGAAGGGGGAAAGCGGGGCGGATCCTACGAGCAGTACTTC; CDR3 protein: CASSPEGGKRGGSYEQYF; clone size: .; D gene: .; V gene: TRBV4-2; J gene: TRBJ2-7
CDR3 DNA: TGTGCCAGCAGCTTAGGGGGACAGGGGAACTATGGCTACACCTTC; CDR3 protein: CASSLGGQGNYGYTF; clone size: .; D gene: TRBD1; V gene: TRBV7-6; J gene: TRBJ1-2
CDR3 DNA: TGCGCCAGCAGCTTACCGGGGACTGGGGCCAACGTCCTGACTTTC; CDR3 protein: CASSLPGTGANVLTF; clone size: few; D gene: .; V gene: TRBV5-1; J gene: TRBJ2-6
CDR3 DNA: TGTGCCAGCAGCTCACAAGTAAACACTGAAGCTTTCTTT; CDR3 protein: CASSSQVNTEAFF; clone size: .; D gene: .; V gene: TRBV7-3; J gene: TRBJ1-1
CDR3 DNA: TGTGCCAGCAGCGTAGGACTAGCGGGGGGGCAAGAGACCCAGTACTTC; CDR3 protein: CASSVGLAGGQETQYF; clone size: .; D gene: TRBD2; V gene: TRBV9; J gene: TRBJ2-5
CDR3 DNA: TGTGCTAGTGGTTTGAACACAGGGGGTTCTGGCTACACCTTC; CDR3 protein: CASGLNTGGSGYTF; clone size: few; D gene: TRBD1; V gene: TRBV12-5; J gene: TRBJ1-2
CDR3 DNA: TGTGCCAGCAGTTACTCGGCGGAGTCCTATGGCTACACCTTC; CDR3 protein: CASSYSAESYGYTF; clone size: .; D gene: .; V gene: TRBV6-5; J gene: TRBJ1-2
CDR3 DNA: TGTGCCTGGAGTGTCATGATGTCGGGGGACGTTAATGGCTACACCTTC; CDR3 protein: CAWSVMMSGDVNGYTF; clone size: .; D gene: .; V gene: TRBV30; J gene: TRBJ1-2
CDR3 DNA: TGTGCCAGCAGCCGTCCCGGGAGTTACACTGAAGCTTTCTTT; CDR3 protein: CASSRPGSYTEAFF; clone size: .; D gene: .; V gene: TRBV7-2; J gene: TRBJ1-1
CDR3 DNA: TGTGCCAGCAGTTATGGGGGCATGAACACTGAAGCTTTCTTT; CDR3 protein: CASSYGGMNTEAFF; clone size: .; D gene: .; V gene: TRBV6-5; J gene: TRBJ1-1
CDR3 DNA: TGTGCCAGCTCACCACCAGGAGGGATGAACACTGAAGCTTTCTTT; CDR3 protein: CASSPPGGMNTEAFF; clone size: .; D gene: .; V gene: TRBV18; J gene: TRBJ1-1
CDR3 DNA: TGTGCTAGTGGTTTATTATACAATGAGCAGTTCTTC; CDR3 protein: CASGLLYNEQFF; clone size: .; D gene: .; V gene: TRBV12-5; J gene: TRBJ2-1
CDR3 DNA: TGTGCCTGGAGTGATTGGGCAGCAACTAATGAAAAACTGTTTTTT; CDR3 protein: CAWSDWAATNEKLFF; clone size: .; D gene: .; V gene: TRBV30; J gene: TRBJ1-4
CDR3 DNA: TGTGCCAGCAGCCGGACAGGAGCTAGCAATCAGCCCCAGCATTTT; CDR3 protein: CASSRTGASNQPQHF; clone size: .; D gene: TRBD1; V gene: TRBV27; J gene: TRBJ1-5
CDR3 DNA: TGTGCCAGCAGCCAAGATTTGCTAGCGGGGGACTACAATGAGCAGTTCTTC; CDR3 protein: CASSQDLLAGDYNEQFF; clone size: .; D gene: TRBD2; V gene: TRBV14; J gene: TRBJ2-1
CDR3 DNA: TGTGCCAGCAGGTTGGCAGGGGCGAAAGCTAACTATGGCTACACCTTC; CDR3 protein: CASRLAGAKANYGYTF; clone size: .; D gene: .; V gene: TRBV7-9; J gene: TRBJ1-2